Following are 29 T cell receptor beta chains from one sample sequenced in a study of beta chain features in type 1 diabetes. Study-level points and caveats: Among patients with Type 1 diabetes, TCRB CDR3s were moderately but significantly shorter in every one of the four CD4+ subsets.

Their antigens remain unidentified. All of the isolated RNA was reverse transcribed, so expressed TCRB transcripts were sequenced. Libraries were prepared by immunoSEQ multiplex PCR; TCRdb keeps only in-frame clonotypes and omits some of them. The sample lists a few hundred thousand clones, about 12% occurring once. Sequenced input: naive CD4+ T cells from blood. The source is a woman aged 18-29 years with type 1 diabetes.

The chain joins TRBV7-9 to TRBJ2-1; 7 nucleotides agree with TRBD1. CDR1 is SEHNR, CDR2 FQNEAQ, per germline (reference sequence). Losses at the gene ends were 5 bases for V and 1 base for J; bases not matched to a gene: 14. This CDR3 is built from 18 residues. CDR3 nucleotide sequence: TGTGCCAGCAGCCCTACGGCAACTAGGGGGCTTTCCTACAATGAGCAGTTCTTC. Translating gives CASSPTATRGLSYNEQFF.

The chain carries TRBV5-1 and TRBJ1-2; TRBD1 aligns across 8 bases. J lost 7 bases, V lost 7 bases, and 21 bases had no gene match. Germline V gene data show CDR1 as SGHRS and CDR2 as YFSETQ. The CDR3 loop spans 17 amino acids. CDR3: CASALLFSGTGGSGYTF. The CDR3 DNA is TGCGCCAGCGCACTTCTCTTCTCCGGGACAGGAGGTAGTGGCTACACCTTC.

The chain recombines TRBV28 with TRBJ1-1, with TRBD1 matching over 7 bases. Germline assignment: CDR1 MDHEN and CDR2 SYDVKM. Unmatched junction bases numbered 10, after V lost 5 bases and J lost 1 base. The CDR3 consists of 16 residues. CDR3 DNA sequence: TGTGCCAGCAGTAATACCATGGGGACAGCGAACACTGAAGCTTTCTTT. It encodes CASSNTMGTANTEAFF.

This clone has a handful of counts. Here the CDR3 DNA reads TGCGCCAGCAGCCAAGAGAGGGCAGCATCTGGGGCCAACGTCCTGACTTTC. Translating it yields CASSQERAASGANVLTF. The chain links TRBV4-3 to TRBJ2-6, with D possibly matching TRBD2 (5 bases). The V end was cut by 0 bases, the J end by 1 base, with 10 bases between. The CDR3 covers 17 residues. CDR1 and CDR2 from the germline V gene are LGHNA and YSLEER.

This clone was counted between two and nine times. V and J are TRBV11-2 and TRBJ2-7; 9 nucleotides match TRBD2. Unmatched junction bases numbered 3, after V lost 3 bases and J lost 0 bases. Germline V CDR1 and CDR2: SGHAT, FQNNGV. The length of the CDR3 is 15 residues. The CDR3, as DNA: TGTGCCAGCAGCTTTTTAGCGGGGGACTCCTACGAGCAGTACTTC. Amino acids: CASSFLAGDSYEQYF.

In its sample, this clone was seen a few times. The chain has TRBV5-1 and TRBJ2-3; D may be TRBD2 (6 bases). The CDR3 is 16 amino acids. Trimming took off 4 bases at V and 2 bases at J, with 17 bases between the two ends. CDR1 and CDR2 from the germline V gene are SGHRS and YFSETQ. The CDR3 bases are TGCGCCAGCAGCCCGCTCGGGGGTACCTACACAGATACGCAGTATTTT. Protein product: CASSPLGGTYTDTQYF. The full variable domain, with the rest looked up from reference TRBV5-1 and TRBJ2-3, is KAGVTQTPRYLIKTRGQQVTLSCSPISGHRSVSWYQQTPGQGLQFLFEYFSETQRNKGNFPGRFSGRQFSNSRSEMNVSTLELGDSALYLCASSPLGGTYTDTQYFGPGTRLTVL.

A remark on this clone: This specimen includes other DNA sequences encoding the same CDR3. This chain uses TRBV30 with TRBJ1-5, with TRBD1 matching 10 bases. The CDR3 totals 15 residues. Germline CDR1 GTSNPN, CDR2 SVGIG (reference sequence). With V trimmed by 0 bases and J by 2 bases, 1 base remained unmatched. The CDR3 sequence: CAWSVGTGGNQPQHF. CDR3 DNA sequence: TGTGCCTGGAGTGTTGGGACAGGGGGCAATCAGCCCCAGCATTTT.

This clone occurred a few times. Other DNA sequences in this specimen translate into the identical CDR3. The V call is TRBV7-2, the J call TRBJ2-3; D not certain. Trimming pared 6 bases from V and 0 bases from J, leaving 4 bases between. Germline CDR1 and CDR2: SGHTA and FQGNSA. This CDR3 is built from 12 residues. This CDR3 is CASRASTDTQYF. Written as DNA, the CDR3 is TGTGCCAGCAGAGCTAGCACAGATACGCAGTATTTT. Looking up the rest from reference TRBV7-2 and TRBJ2-3 gives the full variable domain: GAGVSQSPSNKVTEKGKDVELRCDPISGHTALYWYRQSLGQGLEFLIYFQGNSAPDKSGLPSDRFSAERTGGSVSTLTIQRTQQEDSAVYLCASRASTDTQYFGPGTRLTVL.

The chain carries TRBV6-5 and TRBJ1-1, with TRBD1 as a possible D gene (6 bases). The CDR3 has 13 amino acids. Germline CDR1 is MNHEY and CDR2 is SVGAGI. V was trimmed by 7 bases and J by 9 bases, leaving 18 bases between them. Written as DNA, the CDR3 is TGTGCCAGCATGGGGGGGCGGAGGACCCAAGCTTTCTTT. It translates to CASMGGRRTQAFF.

CDR3 protein: CASNLKGTANEKLFF. The CDR3 bases are TGTGCCAGCAACTTAAAGGGGACAGCTAATGAAAAACTGTTTTTT. This sequence joins TRBV27 and TRBJ1-4; 7 bases align to TRBD1. Germline CDR1 reads MNHEY; CDR2 reads SMNVEV (reference sequence). This CDR3 region has 15 residues. V was clipped by 7 bases and J by 3 bases; unmatched bases: 8.

V is TRBV6-5 and J is TRBJ1-2; D is unresolved. There are 13 residues in the CDR3. Germline V CDR1 and CDR2: MNHEY, SVGAGI. V lost 2 bases and J lost 2, with 6 bases in between. DNA for the CDR3: TGTGCCAGCAGTTACAGTCAGAACTATGGCTACACCTTC. It specifies CASSYSQNYGYTF.

In DNA, the CDR3 is TGTGCCAGCAGCGTTTTCGAACTAGCGGATCATAATACGCAGTATTTT. Protein sequence: CASSVFELADHNTQYF. The V and J genes are TRBV9 and TRBJ2-3; TRBD2 matches 8 bases. V shed 2 bases and J 7 bases; nucleotides not matched to a gene: 12. The V gene's germline CDR1 is SGDLS and CDR2 YYNGEE. This CDR3 region has 16 residues.

This clone was picked up a small number of times. The gene calls are TRBV9 and TRBJ2-5; 10 nucleotides line up with TRBD2. Germline V gives CDR1 SGDLS, CDR2 YYNGEE. V lost 0 bases, J lost 7 bases, and 6 bases stayed unmatched. The CDR3 runs to 15 residues. CDR3 amino acids: CASSVGLAGEVTQYF. The CDR3 nucleotides are TGTGCCAGCAGCGTAGGTCTAGCGGGAGAAGTGACCCAGTACTTC.

The V and J genes are TRBV2 and TRBJ1-4, with 9 bases fitting TRBD1. The germline V gene has CDR1 SNHLY and CDR2 FYNNEI. The CDR3 is 15 amino acids. Trimming at V came to 6 bases and at J to 8 bases, leaving 10 bases not matched to a gene. The CDR3 sequence is CASRKTGTGPEKLFF. CDR3 coding DNA: TGTGCCAGCAGGAAGACCGGGACAGGGCCGGAAAAACTGTTTTTT.

The V and J genes are TRBV7-2 and TRBJ2-7; TRBD2 agrees at 11 bases. The V gene end was trimmed by 5 bases and the J gene end by 5 bases; junction bases not matched to a gene: 11. There are 16 residues in the CDR3. CDR1 SGHTA and CDR2 FQGNSA come from the germline V gene. The CDR3 sequence: CASSRTRLAGFDEQYF. The DNA of the CDR3 is TGTGCCAGCAGCCGAACCCGACTAGCGGGATTCGACGAGCAGTACTTC.

V is TRBV19 and J is TRBJ1-2, with no clear D. V was cut by 8 bases and J by 5 bases, with 27 bases left in between. The germline gives CDR1 LNHDA, CDR2 SQIVND (reference sequence). CDR3 size: 17 residues. This CDR3 reads CASGIGGSSSFYYGYTF. The CDR3 region has the DNA TGTGCCAGTGGCATAGGCGGCTCCTCTTCCTTCTATTATGGCTACACCTTC.

The J gene is TRBJ2-3, the V gene TRBV2; D is possibly TRBD1 (6 bases). The CDR3 loop spans 13 amino acids. Looked up from germline, CDR1 is SNHLY and CDR2 is FYNNEI. Between the trimmed V and J ends, which lost 4 bases and 5 bases, there was a span of 10 bases. The CDR3 protein is CASSVEGVDTQYF. For the CDR3, the DNA is TGTGCCAGCAGTGTTGAGGGGGTAGATACGCAGTATTTT.

The chain couples TRBV11-1 to TRBJ2-1, with 8 bases that match TRBD2. Germline V gene sequence: CDR1 SGHAT, CDR2 FQDESV (reference sequence). CDR3 size: 15 residues. J lost 4 bases, V lost 5 bases, and 7 bases had no gene match. In DNA form, the CDR3 reads TGTGCCAGCAGCCGGGTGGCGGGAGGTTACAATGAGCAGTTCTTC. This codes for CASSRVAGGYNEQFF.

V gene TRBV7-2 combines with J gene TRBJ1-1; D is uncertain. This CDR3 has 14 residues. Trimming left V 5 bases short and J 0 bases short, with 10 bases between. Per the germline V gene, CDR1 is SGHTA and CDR2 is FQGNSA. CDR3 sequence: CASSPARLNTEAFF. The CDR3 coding sequence is TGTGCCAGCAGCCCCGCGCGTCTGAACACTGAAGCTTTCTTT.

The genes are TRBV7-9 and TRBJ1-4; 7 bases agree with TRBD1. Germline values: CDR1 SEHNR, CDR2 FQNEAQ (reference sequence). This CDR3 is built from 15 residues. V shed 5 bases, J shed 8 bases, and the junction held 11 bases outside the gene matches. The CDR3, as DNA: TGTGCCAGCAGCCCTGGACAGGACGCGGGGGAAAAACTGTTTTTT. The encoded protein is CASSPGQDAGEKLFF.

This clone was picked up a small number of times. The V call is TRBV5-1, the J call TRBJ2-2; a possible D gene is TRBD1 (5 bases). Trimming stripped 0 bases from V and 5 bases from J, with 11 bases between. From germline, CDR1 is SGHRS and CDR2 YFSETQ. This CDR3 is 15 amino acids long. CDR3 sequence reads: CASSLGTMGTGELFF. The CDR3, as DNA: TGCGCCAGCAGCTTGGGGACAATGGGGACCGGGGAGCTGTTTTTT.

This clone was detected a few times. This rearrangement joins TRBV9 to TRBJ2-7, with D tentatively TRBD2 (5 bases). In germline, CDR1 is SGDLS, CDR2 YYNGEE. Trimming took 0 bases from V and 3 from J, leaving 10 bases between them. CDR3 length: 14 residues. CDR3 in amino acids: CASSVVGESYEQYF. The CDR3 DNA follows: TGTGCCAGCAGCGTAGTGGGAGAGAGCTACGAGCAGTACTTC.

This clone was seen only a few times. The J gene is TRBJ2-3, the V gene TRBV30; 14 positions agree with TRBD2. With V trimmed by 6 bases and J by 10 bases, 9 bases remained unmatched. CDR1 and CDR2 (germline): GTSNPN, SVGIG (reference sequence). The CDR3 has 14 residues. CDR3 nucleotides: TGTGCCTGCGCGACTAGCGGGAGGGCCGGACCGCAGTATTTT. This gives the protein CACATSGRAGPQYF.

This clone has a handful of counts. The gene calls are TRBV9 and TRBJ1-4; 9 bases agree with TRBD1. The J segment lost 6 bases and the V segment lost 0 bases, leaving 9 bases of the junction unmatched. The V gene's germline CDR1 is SGDLS and CDR2 YYNGEE. CDR3 length: 17 amino acids. The CDR3 loop reads CASSVGVGGQGHEKLFF. In DNA, the CDR3 is TGTGCCAGCAGCGTAGGTGTGGGGGGACAGGGTCATGAAAAACTGTTTTTT.

The gene calls are TRBV5-4 and TRBJ2-1; D is perhaps TRBD2 (6 bases). The germline CDR1 and CDR2 sequences are SGHNT and YYREEE (reference sequence). This CDR3 comprises 14 residues. The V end was cut by 4 bases, the J end by 10 bases, with 18 bases between. As DNA, the CDR3 is TGTGCCAGCAGCGGCGGGACTCTAAGCTGGGAGCAGTTCTTC. Translating it yields CASSGGTLSWEQFF.

V usage is TRBV27 and J usage is TRBJ1-2; D remains unclear. CDR3 length equals 13 residues. Trimming took 6 bases from V and 8 from J, leaving 16 bases between them. Germline V CDR1 and CDR2: MNHEY, SMNVEV (reference sequence). CDR3 region: CASRGWRDRGYTF. The CDR3 bases are TGTGCCAGCAGAGGTTGGAGGGATAGGGGCTACACCTTC.

This chain connects TRBV30 to TRBJ2-5; 9 nucleotides align to TRBD2. The length of the CDR3 is 15 residues. Germline CDR1 is GTSNPN and CDR2 is SVGIG (reference sequence). The CDR3 is CALTIPGLASETQYF. CDR3 sequence (DNA): TGTGCACTAACAATCCCGGGACTAGCTTCGGAGACCCAGTACTTC.

The chain recombines TRBV7-9 with TRBJ2-3, with 14 bases matching TRBD2. The CDR3 spans 17 residues. After removal of 3 bases from V and 4 bases from J, the junction contained 6 bases not matched to a gene. CDR1 and CDR2 (germline): SEHNR, FQNEAQ (reference sequence). CDR3 region: CASSFGTSGRLPDTQYF. The CDR3 region has the DNA TGTGCCAGCAGCTTCGGGACTAGCGGGAGACTGCCAGATACGCAGTATTTT.

This clone was counted between two and nine times. The chain is built from TRBV30 and TRBJ1-4; maybe TRBD1 (5 bases). The CDR3 has 12 amino acids. The germline V and J ends were trimmed by 8 bases and 7 bases, with 14 bases remaining between them. Germline values: CDR1 GTSNPN, CDR2 SVGIG (reference sequence). This CDR3 is CATRAVREKLFF. In nucleotides, the CDR3 is TGTGCCACCAGGGCGGTGCGTGAAAAACTGTTTTTT. Complete variable domain (other parts from reference TRBV30 and TRBJ1-4): SQTIHQWPATLVQPVGSPLSLECTVEGTSNPNLYWYRQAAGRGLQLLFYSVGIGQISSEVPQNLSASRPQDRQFILSSKKLLLSDSGFYLCATRAVREKLFFGSGTQLSVL.